Described below is a single T cell receptor (beta chain) sequence and its context. Its antigen is unknown. The data stem from a study of shared clonotypes between healthy human individuals. The CDR3 spans 13 residues. Trimming took off 5 bases at V and 5 bases at J, with 13 bases between the two ends. The germline gives CDR1 LNHDA, CDR2 SQIVND (reference sequence). Here immunoSEQ multiplex PCR was the method, and the copy in TCRdb shows in-frame clones only, minus some. The profile shows about 1,900,000 clones, 85% to 95% of them singletons. Terminally differentiated effector memory CD45RA+ cells were excluded from the naive CD8 cells, which were CD45RO-negative and positively selected for CCR7. The donor population consisted of healthy HIV-negative adults with no recent acute infections or vaccinations. Study-wide findings and caveats: Sharing across four donors was highest in naive CD4 (around 5%) and lowest in memory CD8 (roughly 0.4%).

The genes are TRBV19 and TRBJ2-7, with D maybe TRBD2 (5 bases). This sequence was found in a young man in good health. Sequencing was performed on naive CD8+ T cells sorted from blood. This CDR3 reads CASSPGLRHEQYF. CDR3 DNA: TGTGCCAGTAGTCCTGGACTGAGACACGAGCAGTACTTC.